The clone carrying this T cell receptor (beta chain) appeared a few times. Unique molecular identifiers were built into the TCRbeta library. TCRdb re-called the PCR reads with MiXCR, one entry per CDR3 protein. Of 450,000 to 700,000 distinct CDR3 sequences listed, about a quarter are singletons. The sample belongs to a study of T-cell reconstitution after alpha-beta-depleted transplantation in children. The CDR3 runs 15 residues. V was clipped by 2 bases and J by 4 bases; unmatched bases: 7. Germline V gives CDR1 MNHEY, CDR2 SVGAGI. The sequences come from PBMCs, collected before TCRalphabeta/CD19-depleted stem cell transplant. The sequence derives from a boy younger than two with Wiskott-Aldrich syndrome, due to receive a stem cell transplant. V gene TRBV6-5 combines with J gene TRBJ1-1; 7 positions match TRBD1. CDR3 loop: CASSYPSSGGTEAFF. CDR3 nucleotide sequence: TGTGCCAGCAGTTACCCGAGTTCAGGGGGCACTGAAGCTTTCTTT.